The 30 T cell receptor beta chains given below trace back to one sample, sequenced in a study of a mutant IDH1 vaccine in newly diagnosed glioma (dated by TCRdb to the early 2020s). Library construction relied on the immunoSEQ multiplex PCR assay. Drawn from immuneACCESS, this table holds only the in-frame rearrangements with V and J called that TCRdb kept. Clones are partly lost; checked studies trace under half to an unresolved V gene and leave the rest unexplained. The sample records about 46,000 clones, over 65% of which are singletons. Clones ranked in the top ten supply 1.5% to 2% of the sample. Reading the label with the study, this specimen's time point is: baseline, week 1 (first vaccination visit). The treatment or condition label, as the study defines it: pre-vaccination baseline after standard-of-care therapy. The specimen was PBMCs, collected from a glioma patient treated with radiotherapy, temozolomide or both. The receptors come from a middle-aged woman with glioma.

The chain has TRBV6-1 and TRBJ2-7, with D unclear. The CDR3 sequence is 15 residues long. Trimming removed 0 bases from V and 0 bases from J, with 9 bases in between. The germline gives CDR1 MNHNS, CDR2 SASEGT. This chain's CDR3 is CASSEAVAYSYEQYF. CDR3 coding DNA: TGTGCCAGCAGTGAAGCAGTAGCCTACTCCTACGAGCAGTACTTC.

This chain uses TRBV30 with TRBJ1-4; 8 nucleotides line up with TRBD1. Germline values: CDR1 GTSNPN, CDR2 SVGIG (reference sequence). This CDR3 has 12 amino acids. V shed 5 bases and J 8 bases; nucleotides not matched to a gene: 4. The DNA of the CDR3 is TGTGCCTGGGGACAGGGTGGGGAAAAACTGTTTTTT. Its translation: CAWGQGGEKLFF. Filled out from reference TRBV30 and TRBJ1-4, the complete variable domain reads SQTIHQWPATLVQPVGSPLSLECTVEGTSNPNLYWYRQAAGRGLQLLFYSVGIGQISSEVPQNLSASRPQDRQFILSSKKLLLSDSGFYLCAWGQGGEKLFFGSGTQLSVL.

This chain connects TRBV29-1 to TRBJ2-7; D gene uncertain. The V end lost 0 bases, the J end lost 4 bases, and 10 bases lay between the germline ends. Germline loops: CDR1 SQVTM, CDR2 ANQGSEA. The CDR3 is 13 residues long. DNA for the CDR3: TGCAGCGTTGAAGATCCCGCTGCTTACGAGCAGTACTTC. This gives the protein CSVEDPAAYEQYF.

The chain combines TRBV5-4 with TRBJ2-1; 10 bases align to TRBD2. There are 16 residues in the CDR3. The germline gives CDR1 SGHNT, CDR2 YYREEE (reference sequence). J lost 4 bases, V lost 4 bases, and 8 bases had no gene match. The CDR3 nucleotides are TGTGCCAGCAGCGGACGGACTAGCGGACTATACAATGAGCAGTTCTTC. This codes for CASSGRTSGLYNEQFF.

The chain links TRBV30 to TRBJ2-3; the match to TRBD1 covers 8 bases. The V and J ends lost 0 bases and 3 bases, in that order; junction bases with no gene match: 2. Looked up from germline, CDR1 is GTSNPN and CDR2 is SVGIG (reference sequence). The CDR3 extends over 14 amino acids. For the CDR3, the DNA is TGTGCCTGGAGTGTACAGGGGGGAACAGATACGCAGTATTTT. Translated: CAWSVQGGTDTQYF.

The genes are TRBV11-2 and TRBJ2-1, with 7 bases matching TRBD1. V lost 2 bases to trimming and J lost 8 bases; unmatched junction nucleotides: 6. This CDR3 is 14 amino acids long. From germline, CDR1 is SGHAT and CDR2 FQNNGV. The CDR3 spells CASSLLGGEDEQFF. The CDR3 DNA sequence: TGTGCCAGCAGCTTATTAGGGGGCGAAGATGAGCAGTTCTTC.

The CDR3 loop is CASSPLGQATSYEQYF. In DNA form, the CDR3 reads TGTGCCAGCAGCCCATTGGGACAGGCCACCTCCTACGAGCAGTACTTC. The chain has TRBV7-6 and TRBJ2-7, with 8 bases lining up with TRBD1. The CDR3 runs to 16 residues. Trimming took 5 bases from V and 0 from J; bases not matched to a gene: 9. The germline V gene encodes CDR1 SGHVS and CDR2 FNYEAQ.

The rearrangement uses TRBV10-2 and TRBJ2-7, with TRBD2 matching over 11 bases. Looked up from germline, CDR1 is WSHSY and CDR2 is SAAADI. This CDR3 region has 16 residues. After removal of 4 bases from V and 1 base from J, the junction contained 6 bases not matched to a gene. CDR3 nucleotides: TGCGCCAGCAGTGCCAGCCTAGCGGGGGGTTCCTACGAGCAGTACTTC. It is translated as CASSASLAGGSYEQYF.

The chain links TRBV2 to TRBJ2-2, with unresolved D. Per germline, CDR1 SNHLY and CDR2 FYNNEI. The CDR3 is 16 residues long. V lost 1 base and J 4 bases, leaving 13 bases between the germline ends. The CDR3 is CASSEVGIVFTGELFF. The CDR3, as DNA: TGTGCCAGCAGTGAAGTCGGAATCGTGTTCACCGGGGAGCTGTTTTTT.

The J gene is TRBJ1-3, the V gene TRBV5-6; the D is unclear. This CDR3 has 12 residues. Trimming shortened V by 4 bases and J by 4 bases, and 6 bases separated the two germline ends. Germline V CDR1 and CDR2: SGHDT, YYEEEE. For the CDR3, the DNA is TGTGCCAGCAGCCGCTGGGGAAACACCATATATTTT. Translation: CASSRWGNTIYF.

This chain connects TRBV7-8 to TRBJ1-1, with D possibly being TRBD1 (6 bases). Trimming stripped 8 bases from V and 5 bases from J, with 15 bases between. This CDR3 comprises 13 residues. Germline V lookup: CDR1 SGHVS, CDR2 FQNEAQ. CDR3 sequence reads: CASLYREGTEAFF. DNA for the CDR3: TGTGCCAGCCTTTACAGGGAGGGGACTGAAGCTTTCTTT.

The rearrangement joins TRBV30 to TRBJ2-1, with 7 bases lining up with TRBD1. V lost 2 bases to trimming and J lost 3 bases; unmatched junction nucleotides: 1. CDR3 length: 13 residues. CDR1 GTSNPN and CDR2 SVGIG come from the germline V gene (reference sequence). The CDR3 DNA is TGTGCCTGGAGTCGGGACAGCTACAATGAGCAGTTCTTC. This encodes CAWSRDSYNEQFF.

The rearrangement links TRBV7-8 to TRBJ1-5; D ambiguous. The CDR3 runs to 13 residues. Germline V gene lookup returns CDR1 SGHVS and CDR2 FQNEAQ. Trimming pared 6 bases from V and 0 bases from J, leaving 6 bases between. CDR3 nucleotide sequence: TGTGCCAGCAGTCCAAATAGCAATCAGCCCCAGCATTTT. Protein product: CASSPNSNQPQHF.

The chain couples TRBV5-1 to TRBJ2-5; 11 positions agree with TRBD2. The germline V gene encodes CDR1 SGHRS and CDR2 YFSETQ. This CDR3 spans 16 amino acids. With V trimmed by 0 bases and J by 4 bases, 5 bases remained unmatched. The CDR3 is CASSLELAGVPETQYF. DNA of the CDR3: TGCGCCAGCAGCTTGGAACTAGCGGGGGTTCCAGAGACCCAGTACTTC.

The chain is built from TRBV27 and TRBJ1-1; D unclear. The germline V gene encodes CDR1 MNHEY and CDR2 SMNVEV (reference sequence). The CDR3 consists of 14 residues. Trimming took 7 bases from V and 1 from J, leaving 13 bases between them. DNA of the CDR3: TGTGCCAGCAACCCATCGTGGCGGAACACTGAAGCTTTCTTT. Its protein product is CASNPSWRNTEAFF.

A note on this clone: This sequence may be a read error, since a much larger clone differs from it by one base. The CDR3 bases are TGTGCCAGCAGCTGGGGTATGAACACTGAAGCTTTCTTT. This gives the protein CASSWGMNTEAFF. The gene calls are TRBV7-6 and TRBJ1-1, with D unresolved. The germline V and J ends were trimmed by 4 bases and 0 bases, with 6 bases remaining between them. This CDR3 has 13 amino acids. The germline gives CDR1 SGHVS, CDR2 FNYEAQ. Full variable domain (remainder filled in from reference TRBV7-6 and TRBJ1-1): GAGVSQSPRYKVTKRGQDVALRCDPISGHVSLYWYRQALGQGPEFLTYFNYEAQQDKSGLPNDRFSAERPEGSISTLTIQRTEQRDSAMYRCASSWGMNTEAFFGQGTRLTVV.

The chain is built from TRBV16 and TRBJ1-4; D not resolved. The CDR3 is made up of 14 amino acids. With 6 bases removed from V and 3 bases from J, the gap between germline ends came to 11 bases. CDR1 KGHSY and CDR2 FQNENV come from the germline V gene. CDR3 residues: CASSSLTSNEKLFF. Written as DNA, the CDR3 is TGTGCCAGCAGTTCACTGACTTCTAATGAAAAACTGTTTTTT.

V is TRBV5-4 and J is TRBJ2-7, with D possibly being TRBD2 (6 bases). The germline CDR1 and CDR2 sequences are SGHNT and YYREEE (reference sequence). V was trimmed by 4 bases and J by 3 bases, leaving 17 bases between them. This CDR3 is 15 amino acids long. The CDR3 coding sequence is TGTGCCAGCAGCCCACGGGGGACCCAACTCTACGAGCAGTACTTC. It codes for CASSPRGTQLYEQYF.

This clone came up once. The J gene is TRBJ2-2, the V gene TRBV7-2; possibly TRBD2 for D (5 bases). V was shortened by 4 bases and J by 5 bases, with 20 bases between the two germline ends. The germline V gene has CDR1 SGHTA and CDR2 FQGNSA. The CDR3 is made up of 17 amino acids. CDR3 protein: CASSSPSDSLGTGELFF. The CDR3 DNA sequence: TGTGCCAGCAGCTCCCCCTCGGACTCCCTAGGGACCGGGGAGCTGTTTTTT.

J is TRBJ1-4 and V is TRBV7-9, with D possibly TRBD1 on 5 matching bases. Germline V gene data show CDR1 as SEHNR and CDR2 as FQNEAQ (reference sequence). The CDR3 has 16 residues. Trimming removed 4 bases from V and 6 bases from J, with 18 bases in between. In DNA form, the CDR3 reads TGTGCCAGCAGCTGGGGAAGTGGGGGAGGTGATGAAAAACTGTTTTTT. Translation: CASSWGSGGGDEKLFF.

The chain joins TRBV2 to TRBJ2-7; D is undetermined. V dropped 0 bases and J dropped 1 base, with 13 bases sitting between them. The CDR3 contains 16 residues. Germline-derived CDR1 and CDR2 are SNHLY and FYNNEI. Here the CDR3 DNA reads TGTGCCAGCAGTGAAGCGGGTAATCCCGAGTCCTACGAGCAGTACTTC. This sequence encodes CASSEAGNPESYEQYF.

This chain links TRBV1 with TRBJ1-2; whether TRBD1, the table's D call, matches the DNA was not checked. TRBV1 is a recognized pseudogene. CDR3 length equals 11 residues. In DNA form, the CDR3 reads TGCACCAGCAGCCACAGGCATGGCTACACCTTC. Its protein is CTSSHRHGYTF.

This chain connects TRBV4-1 to TRBJ1-1, with D tentatively TRBD1 (5 bases). The CDR3 extends over 14 amino acids. Germline CDR1 reads MGHRA; CDR2 reads YSYEKL. Trimming took off 0 bases at V and 4 bases at J, with 9 bases between the two ends. The CDR3 DNA reads TGCGCCAGCAGCCAAGAGGCAGGGAGCACTGAAGCTTTCTTT. The encoded protein is CASSQEAGSTEAFF.

This clone occurred a few times. CDR3 nucleotide sequence: TGTGCCAGCAGAGTTTTCGGACAGGGGTGGTATTTT. Translating gives CASRVFGQGWYF. The chain has TRBV2 and TRBJ2-3; 9 positions agree with TRBD1. The CDR3 extends over 12 amino acids. Trimming took 6 bases from V and 14 from J; bases not matched to a gene: 9. Germline assignment: CDR1 SNHLY and CDR2 FYNNEI.

This chain uses TRBV10-3 with TRBJ2-3; TRBD1 matches at 8 bases. V gave up 6 bases and J gave up 3 bases; unmatched junction bases: 5. CDR3 length: 14 amino acids. Germline lookup yields CDR1 ENHRY and CDR2 SYGVKD. The DNA of the CDR3 is TGTGCCATCAGCCTAGGACAGGGAACAGATACGCAGTATTTT. Translated, it gives CAISLGQGTDTQYF.

The chain joins TRBV5-4 to TRBJ1-1; TRBD1 matches 7 bases. Germline-derived CDR1 and CDR2 are SGHNT and YYREEE (reference sequence). CDR3 length: 14 amino acids. J lost 1 base, V lost 5 bases, and 5 bases had no gene match. CDR3 protein: CASRGGQQNTEAFF. The DNA for the CDR3 is TGTGCCAGCAGGGGGGGACAGCAGAACACTGAAGCTTTCTTT.

V is TRBV6-1 and J is TRBJ1-1; the D is unclear. Germline V gives CDR1 MNHNS, CDR2 SASEGT. The ends were cut back, 7 bases at V and 0 bases at J, with 12 bases in the middle. The CDR3 consists of 14 residues. The CDR3 nucleotides are TGTGCCAGCATTAGGGCCCTTCTGAACACTGAAGCTTTCTTT. Amino acids: CASIRALLNTEAFF.

The V gene is TRBV10-1, the J gene TRBJ1-2; no reliable D call. Per the germline V gene, CDR1 is WNHNN and CDR2 is SYGVQD (reference sequence). The length of the CDR3 is 13 residues. Trimming pared 5 bases from V and 8 bases from J, leaving 15 bases between. The CDR3 is CASSKIRGEGYTF. As DNA, the CDR3 is TGCGCCAGCAGTAAGATTCGAGGCGAGGGCTACACCTTC.

The chain employs TRBV9 and TRBJ1-2; no reliable D call. Germline lookup yields CDR1 SGDLS and CDR2 YYNGEE. V was cut by 0 bases and J by 5 bases, with 11 bases left in between. This CDR3 comprises 14 residues. For the CDR3, the DNA is TGTGCCAGCAGCGTAGGGTCAGACCCTTATGGCTACACCTTC. Translating gives CASSVGSDPYGYTF.

This chain links TRBV5-4 with TRBJ1-1, with D possibly being TRBD1 (5 bases). V lost 5 bases to trimming and J lost 5 bases, with 10 bases between them. CDR3 size: 12 residues. The germline V gene has CDR1 SGHNT and CDR2 YYREEE (reference sequence). The CDR3 nucleotides read TGTGCCAGCAGGGGGCGAAAAACTGAAGCTTTCTTT. This translates into CASRGRKTEAFF. Filled out from reference TRBV5-4 and TRBJ1-1, the complete variable domain reads ETGVTQSPTHLIKTRGQQVTLRCSSQSGHNTVSWYQQALGQGPQFIFQYYREEENGRGNFPPRFSGLQFPNYSSELNVNALELDDSALYLCASRGRKTEAFFGQGTRLTVV.